This T cell receptor beta chain was sequenced for a study of cytomegalovirus exposure and HLA in healthy donors (dated by TCRdb to about 2017). About the investigation overall: According to an earlier analysis of several hundred of the donors, about 179 million T cells yielded roughly 110 million unique TCR beta sequences and less than 300 Gb of sequence data. Using immunosequencing, the study profiled T cell repertoires from approximately 700 subjects and related those repertoires to cytomegalovirus serostatus. Alongside the repertoire data, information on donor age, sex, ethnicity and CMV serostatus was compiled. About 300 gigabases of sequencing data and tens of millions of unique TCR sequences were included in an early release covering roughly 700 HLA-typed donors. The study was designed to test whether signatures of past pathogen exposure could be identified by cataloging public T cell receptors. In the later analysis, no new phenotypic data were used to find candidate immune exposures; instead, reliance was placed on TCR beta sequences and their occurrence across donors. Every discovery cohort repertoire had been produced on one sequencing platform. A later genetic analysis took genome-wide SNP genotypes for about three fifths of the roughly 700 donors and used that subset as a discovery cohort. Besides the first cohort of approximately 710 subjects, a separate validation cohort made up of over 95 different subjects was used. Because of strong linkage in the cohort, roughly 5 DR-DQ haplotypes were treated as single units for association and clustering. To predict cytomegalovirus infection status, the study combined high-throughput TCR immunosequencing, statistical association of individual TCRs with disease status, and machine learning. HLA typing covered class I and class II loci at four-digit resolution. To study patterns of TCR occurrence, a later analysis re-analyzed previously published TCR beta repertoires from around 660 donors and added high-resolution HLA genotyping. To decide whether each TCR beta V gene segment behaved as functional or pseudogenic, an earlier analysis of 587 of the donors relied on high-throughput TCR beta sequencing. The number of donors typed differed by locus, with 629-630 for A, B, C, DRB1 and DQB1, around 500 for DQA1, approximately 580 for DPA1, and 472 for DPB1. Among 398 genotyped donors of the cohort, an average of around 240,000 unique TCR beta nucleotide sequences were sequenced per donor, 15% to 20% of them non-productive. Of the roughly 410 genotyped donors, roughly 80% were placed in the genetic ancestry cluster associated with self-reported Caucasian donors. Summary of the overall study and its limitations: A later genetic analysis reported fewer N-insertions in productive TCRs among donors in an Asian-associated ancestry cluster than the approximately 670-donor mean. Some IMGT-functional V segments, including TRBV6-2 and TRBV6-3, could not be told apart with the 87-base-pair reads, so those segments were excluded. The study listed 150 to 200 TCR beta chains as associated with cytomegalovirus. Strong co-occurrence of HLA alleles, especially DR and DQ, made assigning TCR associations to individual alleles difficult. Only TCR beta chains were sequenced in this cohort, and the absence of alpha or paired-chain data limited detectable features. In vitro tests confirmed that three of the cytomegalovirus-associated TCR beta chains recognize cytomegalovirus antigens. Because counts were too low, about 15 rarely observed V segments, including chromosome 9 orphons, were left out of the earlier analysis of roughly 600 of the donors. A further reported finding was that TCR beta sequences accurately predicted the HLA-A and HLA-B alleles for most subjects in the first cohort. A cluster of highly shared sequence variants was judged likely to be a technical artifact of the sequencing pipeline. According to a later analysis, parvovirus B19, influenza, CMV and Epstein-Barr virus appeared linked to several top co-occurrence clusters. The authors suggested that the approach could potentially be extended to other disease states and immunological phenotypes. Across donors, most TCR sequences were observed very rarely, whereas some public TCRs were present in many individuals. Linkage disequilibrium might explain the correlated functional status among segregating V segments, but an unknown experimental factor could not be ruled out. Specific HLA alleles were associated with 15,000 to 20,000 TCR beta sequences at a false discovery rate of 0.05 in a later analysis. V-gene and J-gene trimming of TCR beta chains was associated with a missense DCLRE1C variant in a later genetic analysis, and the association was replicated in an independent cohort. The presence/absence analyses assumed that sequencing depth was roughly uniform across donors, and that assumption may not be true. The classifier was reported to diagnose cytomegalovirus status with high specificity and sensitivity in both the original and validation cohorts. Compared with equally common non-associated chains, HLA-associated TCR beta chains in a later analysis were more clonally expanded and had lower generation probabilities. In an earlier analysis of fewer than 750 of the donors, most TCR beta V segments were observed in productive rearrangements about 90% or about 30% of the time, broadly matching IMGT annotations. HLA typing was unavailable for some donors at each locus, so association tests used only the typed subset. In a later analysis, the rate of TCR association differed among HLA loci, with DRB1 alleles having the most associated TCRs and HLA-C alleles having the fewest. The only immune exposure information available for the cohort was CMV serostatus. A later analysis found that most CMV-associated TCR beta chains appeared HLA-restricted, with HLA associations seemingly driven largely by CMV exposure.

Library preparation was by the immunoSEQ multiplex PCR assay. A mixture of 60 forward primers for TCR Vbeta segments and 13 reverse primers for TCR Jbeta segments was used in the multiplex PCR. A multiplex PCR assay on genomic DNA amplified the CDR3 region of rearranged TCR beta genes. Amplified TCR beta libraries were sequenced as 87-base-pair reads on the Illumina HiSeq System. Per the original workflow: A later analysis counted approximately 84 million unique TCR beta chains across the 666 repertoires, and about 10 million of these chains were shared by at least two donors. Raw reads were error-corrected and collapsed into unique sequences by a nearest-neighbor algorithm in which closely related sequences were merged to remove PCR and sequencing errors. To assign V, D and J gene segments, CDR3 sequences were aligned to IMGT reference sequences. Each retained sequence needed at least a six-nucleotide match to both a V gene segment and a J gene segment. A rearrangement was called productive if the CDR3 had no stop codons and remained in frame with V and J, and every other rearrangement was called non-productive. Following IMGT convention, CDR3 was defined as the stretch from the second conserved V-encoded cysteine to the conserved J-encoded phenylalanine. In an earlier analysis of around 640 of the donors, sequences lacking an unambiguous match to a single V gene segment were excluded. An earlier analysis of a few hundred of the donors called V segments functional above 56.7% productive rearrangements and segregating when the between-donor standard deviation exceeded 5%. A statistical classification framework was built for diagnosing cytomegalovirus status from the catalog of TCR beta chain sequences. V and J gene assignment, in a later analysis, came from comparing TCR nucleotide sequences with IMGT/GENE-DB human TR gene sequences. The TCRdist pipeline was used in a later analysis to assign CDR3 sequences and most-parsimonious VDJ recombination scenarios. In a later analysis, each TCR beta chain was defined by its CDR3 amino acid sequence together with its V-gene family, and reads without a unique V-gene family were excluded. To address suspected cross-contamination and a sequencing artifact, a later analysis removed under 600 highly shared, low-generation-probability nucleotide sequences. A later analysis calculated a clonal expansion index for each public chain from normalized within-repertoire ranks of inferred template counts. Generation probabilities in a later analysis came from a VDJ recombination model fitted to out-of-frame rearrangements, and those results were checked against IGoR. Hypergeometric tests were used in a later analysis to score TCR-TCR, TCR-HLA and TCR-CMV co-occurrence, with a repertoire-size bias correction applied to the TCR pairs. To estimate false discovery rates, a later analysis permuted the HLA or CMV assignments 20 times. In a later analysis, co-occurring TCRs were grouped with DBSCAN, and TCRdist sequence similarity was added when clustering was performed within HLA-allele-positive subsets. For co-occurrence clustering, repertoires with fewer than 30,000 or more than 120,000 public chains were excluded, along with a handful of repertoires with anomalous nucleotide sharing. TCRdb re-hosts the immuneACCESS table, in-frame sequences only. Its copies lack some clones; in the studies checked, an unresolved V gene accounts for under half of them, and the cause for the rest is not known. V, J and clone size are taken as reported in that table, and D and trimming were inferred from the DNA itself. For this sample the table gives roughly 100,000 clones, of which approximately 79% were detected only once. The leading ten clones occupy 3.5% to 4% of the sample.

The cohort was made up of approximately 670 healthy bone marrow donors. At the time of sampling, every cohort member was nominally healthy, though immune exposures that went unrecorded were likely present. The donor tested CMV seronegative and was one of the 352 seronegative cohort members. Every donor gave a peripheral blood sample, and the peripheral blood mononuclear cells from that sample were used for TCR beta sequencing. Genomic DNA was extracted from the blood cell samples with the Qiagen DNeasy Blood Extraction Kit. Comment on this clone: The antigen it recognizes is unknown. The input lacks base qualities; no much larger clone sits a single base away.

The CDR3, from cysteine to phenylalanine, totals 14 residues. The retained sequence is limited to the CDR3, 42 bases, with the frame set at the first base. V loses 2 bases, J loses 8 bases, and the germline ends lie 12 bases apart. CDR1 and CDR2 were assigned from the germline V gene as ENHRY and SYGVKD. This clonotype was sampled from a man aged 55 to 69 in good health and CMV-seronegative. This chain is built from TRBV10-3 and TRBJ1-4; the D region possibly corresponds to TRBD1 (5 bases align). Sequenced: PBMCs. CDR3 loop: CAISEGRVGEKLFF. The bases read TGTGCCATCAGTGAGGGCAGGGTGGGAGAAAAACTGTTTTTT.